One and the same sample provided the 18 T cell receptor beta chains below, sequenced in a study of T cell responses to AZD1222 COVID-19 vaccine. TCRdb keeps only in-frame clones here, not all; method: immunoSEQ multiplex PCR. The sample consists of more than 120,000 clones, roughly 84% of them appearing once. The sample in question was peripheral blood, obtained 28 days after the second AZD1222 dose. These TCRs come from an adult who received the AZD1222 COVID-19 vaccine.

The chain employs TRBV5-1 and TRBJ2-7, with D tentatively TRBD2 (6 bases). The CDR3 extends over 13 amino acids. Germline assignment: CDR1 SGHRS and CDR2 YFSETQ. Trimming took 0 bases from V and 3 from J, leaving 7 bases between them. DNA for the CDR3: TGCGCCAGCAGCTTGGGCGGGATCTACGAGCAGTACTTC. Protein product: CASSLGGIYEQYF.

The DNA for the CDR3 is TGTGCCAGCAGCCTCCTAGGAGGCGGTACGCAGTATTTT. Its translation: CASSLLGGGTQYF. The rearrangement links TRBV6-6 to TRBJ2-3, with D tentatively TRBD2 (5 bases). Germline CDR1 reads MNHNY; CDR2 reads SVGAGI (reference sequence). This CDR3 is built from 13 residues. V dropped 6 bases and J dropped 8 bases, with 15 bases sitting between them.

In its sample, this clone ranks as medium-sized. The chain is built from TRBV6-4 and TRBJ2-3; maybe TRBD2 (6 bases). CDR3 length equals 14 residues. Germline CDR1 is MRHNA and CDR2 is SNTAGT. V lost 0 bases and J 4 bases, leaving 8 bases between the germline ends. The CDR3 coding sequence is TGTGCCAGCAGTGACTCCGGGGGTGCAGATACGCAGTATTTT. It encodes CASSDSGGADTQYF.

This clone was seen only once. The chain couples TRBV10-3 to TRBJ1-2, with no clear D. The V gene lost 0 bases and the J gene lost 7 bases, with 9 bases spanning the gap. Per the germline V gene, CDR1 is ENHRY and CDR2 is SYGVKD. CDR3 length: 13 amino acids. This CDR3 is CAISESLDVGYTF. The DNA for the CDR3 is TGTGCCATCAGTGAGTCTTTAGACGTTGGCTACACCTTC.

The chain employs TRBV7-2 and TRBJ2-2; 7 nucleotides agree with TRBD2. This CDR3 region has 16 residues. CDR1 is SGHTA and CDR2 is FQGNSA in the germline V gene. With 8 bases clipped from V and 4 bases from J, the junction kept 13 bases outside the gene matches. The DNA for the CDR3 is TGTGCCAGCTATCCGGGGACGGGAGGCACCACCGGGGAGCTGTTTTTT. Its protein is CASYPGTGGTTGELFF.

This sequence joins TRBV30 and TRBJ1-5; D remains unclear. The germline CDR1 and CDR2 sequences are GTSNPN and SVGIG (reference sequence). The CDR3 spans 12 residues. V lost 2 bases, J lost 5 bases, and 7 bases lay in between. DNA of the CDR3: TGTGCCTGGAGTACCCTCGATCAGCCCCAGCATTTT. This encodes CAWSTLDQPQHF.

The chain recombines TRBV4-2 with TRBJ1-4; 8 bases are shared with TRBD1. After removal of 0 bases from V and 4 bases from J, the junction contained 1 base not matched to a gene. CDR1 and CDR2 from the germline V gene are LGHNA and YNFKEQ. CDR3 length: 15 residues. The CDR3 here is CASSQETGVNEKLFF. The CDR3 DNA reads TGTGCCAGCAGCCAAGAGACAGGGGTTAATGAAAAACTGTTTTTT.

V is TRBV11-2 and J is TRBJ1-6; D remains ambiguous. The CDR3 consists of 14 residues. V was trimmed by 3 bases and J by 5 bases, leaving 8 bases between them. CDR1 and CDR2 (germline): SGHAT, FQNNGV. CDR3 bases: TGTGCCAGCAGCTTGAGTCGGGATAATTCACCCCTCCACTTT. Translated, it gives CASSLSRDNSPLHF.

This clone was observed once. V usage is TRBV5-5 and J usage is TRBJ2-1, with 8 positions matching TRBD1. J was trimmed by 3 bases and V by 0 bases; bases with no gene match: 5. The CDR3 runs to 16 residues. The germline CDR1 and CDR2 sequences are SGHKS and YYEKEE (reference sequence). CDR3 bases: TGTGCCAGCAGCTTGGGAGCAGGGGGCGACTACAATGAGCAGTTCTTC. It translates to CASSLGAGGDYNEQFF.

The genes are TRBV13 and TRBJ2-2; the match to TRBD2 covers 7 bases. The CDR3 totals 14 residues. CDR1 is PRHDT and CDR2 is FYEKMQ in the germline V gene (reference sequence). J lost 1 base, V lost 5 bases, and 1 base had no gene match. The CDR3 coding sequence is TGTGCCAGCAGCGGGGGGGAGAACACCGGGGAGCTGTTTTTT. It codes for CASSGGENTGELFF.

As regards this clone: Its ends do not fully match the called genes, so a read error is possible. The chain has TRBV7-9 and TRBJ2-1; a possible D gene is TRBD2 (6 bases). The germline CDR1 and CDR2 sequences are SEHNR and FQNEAQ (reference sequence). CDR3 length: 12 residues. CDR3 in amino acids: CASARGYSEQFF. CDR3 bases: TGTGCCAGCGCCCGGGGGTACAGTGAGCAGTTCTTC.

The CDR3: CASSEGPKNIQYF. The CDR3 nucleotides are TGTGCCAGCAGTGAGGGGCCCAAAAACATTCAGTACTTC. The chain links TRBV25-1 to TRBJ2-4, with D perhaps TRBD1 (5 bases). V was pared by 3 bases and J by 2 bases, with 5 bases between. Per the germline V gene, CDR1 is MGHDK and CDR2 is SYGVNS. The CDR3 runs 13 residues. Using reference TRBV25-1 and TRBJ2-4 for the parts outside the CDR3, the full variable domain is EADIYQTPRYLVIGTGKKITLECSQTMGHDKMYWYQQDPGMELHLIHYSYGVNSTEKGDLSSESTVSRIRTEHFPLTLESARPSHTSQYLCASSEGPKNIQYFGAGTRLSVL.

The V and J genes are TRBV27 and TRBJ2-2; D may correspond to TRBD1 or TRBD2 (5 bases each). V was pared by 6 bases and J by 5 bases, with 19 bases between. CDR3 size: 16 residues. Germline-derived CDR1 and CDR2 are MNHEY and SMNVEV (reference sequence). CDR3 DNA sequence: TGTGCCAGCAGAAAACCGGGACCGACCGCAACCGGGGAGCTGTTTTTT. Protein sequence: CASRKPGPTATGELFF.

This clone has more than one count but fewer than ten. V usage is TRBV7-9 and J usage is TRBJ1-6, with 8 bases identical to TRBD1. V was pared by 6 bases and J by 14 bases, with 6 bases of the junction left unmatched. Germline V gene data show CDR1 as SEHNR and CDR2 as FQNEAQ (reference sequence). The CDR3 spans 12 residues. CDR3 nucleotides: TGTGCCAGCAGTCCACAGGGGGAAGCCCTCCACTTT. Residues: CASSPQGEALHF. The full variable domain, its missing parts supplied by reference TRBV7-9 and TRBJ1-6, is DTGVSQNPRHKITKRGQNVTFRCDPISEHNRLYWYRQTLGQGPEFLTYFQNEAQLEKSRLLSDRFSAERPKGSFSTLEIQRTEQGDSAMYLCASSPQGEALHFGNGTRLTVT.

V and J are TRBV7-9 and TRBJ1-2; D call uncertain. Trimming left V 2 bases short and J 3 bases short, with 19 bases between. CDR1 and CDR2 from the germline V gene are SEHNR and FQNEAQ (reference sequence). The CDR3 extends over 17 amino acids. In nucleotides, the CDR3 is TGTGCCAGCAGCTTACCCCTCCGCGGGGAAAGTGACTATGGCTACACCTTC. It specifies CASSLPLRGESDYGYTF. The full variable domain, in which reference TRBV7-9 and TRBJ1-2 provide the parts outside the CDR3, is DTGVSQNPRHKITKRGQNVTFRCDPISEHNRLYWYRQTLGQGPEFLTYFQNEAQLEKSRLLSDRFSAERPKGSFSTLEIQRTEQGDSAMYLCASSLPLRGESDYGYTFGSGTRLTVV.

The gene calls are TRBV18 and TRBJ2-7, with 11 positions matching TRBD1. Germline V gene sequence: CDR1 KGHSH, CDR2 LQKENI. The CDR3 contains 15 residues. The V and J ends lost 3 bases and 5 bases, in that order; junction bases with no gene match: 6. CDR3 nucleotides: TGTGCCAGCTCACCTCCGGGACAGGGGGTCGACGAGCAGTACTTC. Protein product: CASSPPGQGVDEQYF.

The chain has TRBV5-1 and TRBJ2-4; 10 bases are a match to TRBD1. This CDR3 spans 16 amino acids. CDR1 is SGHRS, CDR2 YFSETQ, per germline. After removal of 4 bases from V and 1 base from J, the junction contained 5 bases not matched to a gene. The CDR3 coding sequence is TGCGCCAGCAGCGCGGGGACAGGGGTGGCCAAAAACATTCAGTACTTC. Translated: CASSAGTGVAKNIQYF.

V usage is TRBV12-2 and J usage is TRBJ2-1; the table's D call, TRBD2, has no DNA check behind it. TRBV12-2 represents a pseudogene. The CDR3 totals 20 residues. The CDR3 DNA reads TGTGCAAGTCGCTTAAACGGGACTAGCCTGACTCAACTCTCCTACAATGAGCAGTTCTTC. Translating it yields CASRLNGTSLTQLSYNEQFF.